Sequencing of this TCR beta chain was carried out in a study of blood T cell repertoires in COVID-19. Study overall: COVID-19 samples, acute and convalescent, were from the United States, Italy and Spain. Nucleic acid was either cDNA or gDNA, and it came from T cells, B-cell-depleted T cells, or PBMCs.

Per the germline V gene, CDR1 is MNHEY and CDR2 is SMNVEV (reference sequence). The CDR3 consists of 16 residues. V lost 6 bases, J lost 4 bases, and 8 bases stayed unmatched. The table came from immunoSEQ multiplex PCR; TCRdb's copy has only in-frame clones and leaves some out. The sample has about 320,000 clones, about nine tenths seen once; the top ten hold approximately 5.2%. V usage is TRBV27 and J usage is TRBJ1-5, with 11 bases that match TRBD1. The receptor was isolated from a man in his sixties who had recovered from COVID-19. Sequencing used PBMCs or T cells enriched from blood (not recorded which). Here the CDR3 reads CASRGQGAHLNQPQHF. CDR3 DNA: TGTGCCAGCAGAGGACAGGGGGCTCACTTAAATCAGCCCCAGCATTTT.